This is a list of T cell receptor beta chains from one sample in a study of cytomegalovirus exposure and HLA in healthy donors. Sequenced by immunoSEQ multiplex PCR; TCRdb stores in-frame clones only, minus some. Of 100,000 to 150,000 clones listed, 65% to 85% are singletons. The sample taken for sequencing was PBMCs. These receptors were obtained from a woman between 40 and 55 years old in good health and CMV-seronegative. Both conserved end residues are part of each CDR3. Fields, in order: V gene, clone size, D gene, J gene, CDR3 protein, CDR3 DNA. A D gene is named only where the DNA matches it firmly. Clone size is shown for a subset of rows, as once, few, many or a class of expanded clone.

v_call: TRBV2; clone_size: -; d_call: TRBD1; j_call: TRBJ2-5; cdr3_aa: CASRQGSETQYF; cdr3_nt: TGTGCCAGCAGACAGGGGTCAGAGACCCAGTACTTC
v_call: TRBV30; clone_size: once; d_call: -; j_call: TRBJ1-4; cdr3_aa: CAWSVRGGWNEKLFF; cdr3_nt: TGTGCCTGGAGTGTACGCGGGGGTTGGAATGAAAAACTGTTTTTT
v_call: TRBV29-1; clone_size: once; d_call: -; j_call: TRBJ2-6; cdr3_aa: CSVFSNSGANGLTF; cdr3_nt: TGCAGCGTATTCAGCAACTCTGGGGCCAACGGCCTGACTTTC
v_call: TRBV7-9; clone_size: -; d_call: -; j_call: TRBJ1-4; cdr3_aa: CASSHPWGGGEKLFF; cdr3_nt: TGTGCCAGCAGTCACCCGTGGGGCGGCGGAGAAAAACTGTTTTTT
v_call: TRBV1; clone_size: -; d_call: -; j_call: TRBJ2-5; cdr3_aa: CTSSHPSGEETQYF; cdr3_nt: TGCACCAGCAGCCATCCTAGCGGGGAAGAGACCCAGTACTTC
v_call: TRBV5-5; clone_size: -; d_call: TRBD2; j_call: TRBJ2-1; cdr3_aa: CASSPRLAGEDEQFF; cdr3_nt: TGTGCCAGCAGCCCGCGACTAGCGGGGGAAGATGAGCAGTTCTTC
v_call: TRBV7-3; clone_size: -; d_call: TRBD1; j_call: TRBJ2-7; cdr3_aa: CASSLGQGGSYEQYF; cdr3_nt: TGTGCCAGCAGCTTAGGACAGGGCGGCTCCTACGAGCAGTACTTC
v_call: TRBV7-9; clone_size: -; d_call: TRBD1; j_call: TRBJ2-7; cdr3_aa: CASSDRVSYEQYF; cdr3_nt: TGTGCCAGCAGCGACAGGGTTTCCTACGAGCAGTACTTC
v_call: TRBV6-6; clone_size: -; d_call: -; j_call: TRBJ2-2; cdr3_aa: CASSFNTGELFF; cdr3_nt: TGTGCCAGCAGCTTCAACACCGGGGAGCTGTTTTTT
v_call: TRBV5-1; clone_size: -; d_call: TRBD2; j_call: TRBJ2-7; cdr3_aa: CASSPGLAGGPDEQYF; cdr3_nt: TGCGCCAGCAGCCCCGGACTAGCGGGAGGGCCGGACGAGCAGTACTTC
v_call: TRBV27; clone_size: -; d_call: -; j_call: TRBJ2-7; cdr3_aa: CASRSTREASYEQYF; cdr3_nt: TGTGCCAGCAGATCAACCCGGGAAGCCTCCTACGAGCAGTACTTC
v_call: TRBV7-9; clone_size: -; d_call: TRBD2; j_call: TRBJ2-2; cdr3_aa: CASAYEREDITGELFF; cdr3_nt: TGTGCCAGCGCTTACGAGCGGGAGGATATCACCGGGGAGCTGTTTTTT
v_call: TRBV30; clone_size: -; d_call: TRBD2; j_call: TRBJ2-1; cdr3_aa: CAWRLAGGWGSYNEQFF; cdr3_nt: TGTGCCTGGAGGCTAGCGGGAGGGTGGGGCTCCTACAATGAGCAGTTCTTC